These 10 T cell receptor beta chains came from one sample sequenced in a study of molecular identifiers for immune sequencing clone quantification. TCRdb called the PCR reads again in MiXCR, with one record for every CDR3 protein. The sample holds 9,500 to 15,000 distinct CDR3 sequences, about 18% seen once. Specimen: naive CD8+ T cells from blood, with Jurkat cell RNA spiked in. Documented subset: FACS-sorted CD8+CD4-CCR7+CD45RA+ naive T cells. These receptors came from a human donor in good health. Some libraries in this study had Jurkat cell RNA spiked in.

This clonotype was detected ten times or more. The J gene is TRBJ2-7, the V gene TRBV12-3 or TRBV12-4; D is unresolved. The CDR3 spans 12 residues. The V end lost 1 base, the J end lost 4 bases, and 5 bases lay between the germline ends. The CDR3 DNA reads TGTGCCAGCAGTTTAGTGAGGTACGAGCAGTACTTC. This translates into CASSLVRYEQYF.

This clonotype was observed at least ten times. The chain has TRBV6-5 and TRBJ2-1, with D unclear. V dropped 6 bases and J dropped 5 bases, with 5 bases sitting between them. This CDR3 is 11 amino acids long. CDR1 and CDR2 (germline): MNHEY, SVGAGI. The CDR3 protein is CASRGNNEQFF. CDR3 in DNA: TGTGCCAGCAGAGGAAACAATGAGCAGTTCTTC.

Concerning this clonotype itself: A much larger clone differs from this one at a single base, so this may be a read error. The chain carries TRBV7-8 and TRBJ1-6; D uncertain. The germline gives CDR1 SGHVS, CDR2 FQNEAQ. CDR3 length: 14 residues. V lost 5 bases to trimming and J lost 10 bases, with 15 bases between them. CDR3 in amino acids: CASSPNPADSPLHF. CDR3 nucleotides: TGTGCCAGCAGCCCAAACCCGGCAGACTCACCCCTCCACTTT.

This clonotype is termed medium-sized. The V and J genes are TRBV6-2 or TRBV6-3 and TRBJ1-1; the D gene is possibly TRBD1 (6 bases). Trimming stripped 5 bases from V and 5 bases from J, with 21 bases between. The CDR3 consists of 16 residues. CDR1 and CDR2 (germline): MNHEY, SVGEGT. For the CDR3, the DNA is TGTGCCAGCAGTACATACAGGGCCGAAGGGAGAACTGAAGCTTTCTTT. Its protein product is CASSTYRAEGRTEAFF.

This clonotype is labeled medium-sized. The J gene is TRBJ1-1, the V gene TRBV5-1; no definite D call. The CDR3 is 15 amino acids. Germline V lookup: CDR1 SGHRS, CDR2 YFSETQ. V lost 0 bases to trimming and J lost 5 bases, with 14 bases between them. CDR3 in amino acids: CASSLEGPAGTEAFF. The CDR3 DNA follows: TGCGCCAGCAGCTTGGAGGGTCCAGCGGGGACTGAAGCTTTCTTT.

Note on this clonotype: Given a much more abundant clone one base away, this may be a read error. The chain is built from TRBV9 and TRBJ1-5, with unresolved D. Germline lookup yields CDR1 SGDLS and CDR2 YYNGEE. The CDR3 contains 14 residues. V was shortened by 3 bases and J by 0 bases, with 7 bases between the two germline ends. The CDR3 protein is CASSASPSNQPQHF. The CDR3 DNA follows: TGTGCCAGCAGCGCTTCCCCTAGCAATCAGCCCCAGCATTTT.

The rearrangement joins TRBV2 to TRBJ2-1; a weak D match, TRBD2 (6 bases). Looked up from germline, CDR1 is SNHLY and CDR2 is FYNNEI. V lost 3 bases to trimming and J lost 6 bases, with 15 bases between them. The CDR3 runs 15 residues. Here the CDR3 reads CASSDAGRKANEQFF. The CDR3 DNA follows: TGTGCCAGCAGTGATGCAGGGAGGAAGGCCAATGAGCAGTTCTTC.

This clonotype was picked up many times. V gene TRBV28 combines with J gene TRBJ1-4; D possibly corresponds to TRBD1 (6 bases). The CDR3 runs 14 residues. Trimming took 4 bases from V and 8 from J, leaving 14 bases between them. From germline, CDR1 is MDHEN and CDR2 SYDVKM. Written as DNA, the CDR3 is TGTGCCAGCAGTTCAACAGGGATCGTGGAAAAACTGTTTTTT. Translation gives CASSSTGIVEKLFF.

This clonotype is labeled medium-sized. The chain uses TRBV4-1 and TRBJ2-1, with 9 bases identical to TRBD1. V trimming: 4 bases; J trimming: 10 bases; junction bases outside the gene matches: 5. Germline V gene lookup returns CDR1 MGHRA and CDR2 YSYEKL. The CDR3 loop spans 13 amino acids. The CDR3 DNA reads TGCGCCAGCAGCCCACAGGGGGCAAGAGAGCAGTTCTTC. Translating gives CASSPQGAREQFF.

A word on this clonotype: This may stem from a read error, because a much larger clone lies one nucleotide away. The CDR3 reads CASSFTSSTTDTQYF. The CDR3, as DNA: TGTGCCAGCAGCTTTACTAGCAGCACCACAGATACGCAGTATTTT. The V and J genes are TRBV7-9 and TRBJ2-3, with a tentative D call TRBD2 (6 bases). Between the trimmed V and J ends, which lost 3 bases and 2 bases, there was a span of 12 bases. CDR3 length: 15 amino acids. Germline assignment: CDR1 SEHNR and CDR2 FQNEAQ (reference sequence). Based on the CDR3 plus reference TRBV7-9 and TRBJ2-3, the full variable domain is DTGVSQNPRHKITKRGQNVTFRCDPISEHNRLYWYRQTLGQGPEFLTYFQNEAQLEKSRLLSDRFSAERPKGSFSTLEIQRTEQGDSAMYLCASSFTSSTTDTQYFGPGTRLTVL.